Sequencing of this TCR beta chain was carried out in a study of blood T cell dynamics during melanoma immunotherapy. Study as a whole: Standard first-line treatment here was pembrolizumab or nivolumab plus ipilimumab in metastatic melanoma.

A fixed DNA input of 350 ng was used per bulk PBMC sample. Assay: immunoSEQ multiplex PCR; the TCRdb copy retains only in-frame clones and omits some. The table includes approximately 28,000 clones, over 80% detected once. Noted time point: week 3, after first cycle of checkpoint inhibitor. No patient had earlier systemic cancer treatment, concurrent immunosuppressants, or another active cancer. This sequence originates from a human donor with melanoma. Material: blood, obtained from a patient treated with checkpoint blockade.

CDR3 nucleotide sequence: TGTGCCAGCCGACGGACAGGGGAATACGAGCAGTACTTC. This codes for CASRRTGEYEQYF. The chain employs TRBV7-9 and TRBJ2-7; 9 nucleotides align to TRBD1. The J segment lost 4 bases and the V segment lost 8 bases, leaving 6 bases of the junction unmatched. Germline values: CDR1 SEHNR, CDR2 FQNEAQ (reference sequence). CDR3 length equals 13 residues.